This T cell receptor beta chain is from a study of shared clonotypes between healthy human individuals. With regard to this clone: Antigen unknown. This sample includes further DNA sequences coding for the same CDR3.

From germline, CDR1 is SGHVS and CDR2 FQNEAQ. V lost 3 bases and J lost 3; bases outside the gene matches: 4. The CDR3 sequence is 14 residues long. General study results and limits: Few donors restricted represented genetic and exposure-history diversity.

Clones were sequenced by immunoSEQ multiplex PCR, and TCRdb holds only the in-frame ones, with some missing. The repertoire consists of about 2 million clones, with approximately 94% occurring once and the leading ten covering roughly 1%. Positive CCR7 selection of CD45RO-negative cells yielded the naive CD8 cells, and terminally differentiated effector memory CD45RA+ cells were excluded. The chain has TRBV7-8 and TRBJ2-7; 8 bases align to TRBD2. The sample consisted of naive CD8+ T cells sorted from blood. The TCR sequence derives from a man between 18 and 35 years old in good health. In DNA, the CDR3 is TGTGCCAGCAGCTTGGCCGGGACTAGCTACGAGCAGTACTTC. Amino acids: CASSLAGTSYEQYF. The full variable domain, in which reference TRBV7-8 and TRBJ2-7 provide the parts outside the CDR3, is GAGVSQSPRYKVAKRGQDVALRCDPISGHVSLFWYQQALGQGPEFLTYFQNEAQLDKSGLPSDRFFAERPEGSVSTLKIQRTQQEDSAVYLCASSLAGTSYEQYFGPGTRLTVT.